This TCR beta chain is from a study of cytomegalovirus exposure and HLA in healthy donors. Study-wide results and limits: In presence/absence analyses, roughly uniform sequencing depth across donors was assumed. Reportedly, a later analysis found an Asian-associated ancestry cluster had fewer N-insertions than the approximately 670-donor mean. An analysis was carried out at a later point. It showed that HLA-associated TCR beta chains were more clonally expanded than equally common non-associated chains.

Concerning this clone: Its antigen remains unidentified.

Every donor was a healthy person donating bone marrow. PCR amplification relied on 60 Vbeta primers (plus 13 Jbeta primers). Profiling relied on immunoSEQ multiplex PCR, and the TCRdb table lists in-frame clones only, not all of them. The repertoire table contains 50,000 to 60,000 clones. The germline gives CDR1 SGDLS, CDR2 YYNGEE. Germline trimming cut 3 bases from V and 4 bases from J; bases unmatched to any gene: 8. The CDR3 has 15 amino acids. This TCR came from a woman aged 45-65 years in good health and CMV-seropositive. The sequencing sample was made of PBMCs. The V call is TRBV9, the J call TRBJ2-5, with TRBD1 identical over 8 bases. In DNA, the CDR3 is TGTGCCAGCAGCGCCCTCTCTGGACAGGGAGAGACCCAGTACTTC. Amino acid sequence: CASSALSGQGETQYF. Supplemented by reference TRBV9 and TRBJ2-5, the full variable domain reads DSGVTQTPKHLITATGQRVTLRCSPRSGDLSVYWYQQSLDQGLQFLIQYYNGEERAKGNILERFSAQQFPDLHSELNLSSLELGDSALYFCASSALSGQGETQYFGPGTRLLVL.